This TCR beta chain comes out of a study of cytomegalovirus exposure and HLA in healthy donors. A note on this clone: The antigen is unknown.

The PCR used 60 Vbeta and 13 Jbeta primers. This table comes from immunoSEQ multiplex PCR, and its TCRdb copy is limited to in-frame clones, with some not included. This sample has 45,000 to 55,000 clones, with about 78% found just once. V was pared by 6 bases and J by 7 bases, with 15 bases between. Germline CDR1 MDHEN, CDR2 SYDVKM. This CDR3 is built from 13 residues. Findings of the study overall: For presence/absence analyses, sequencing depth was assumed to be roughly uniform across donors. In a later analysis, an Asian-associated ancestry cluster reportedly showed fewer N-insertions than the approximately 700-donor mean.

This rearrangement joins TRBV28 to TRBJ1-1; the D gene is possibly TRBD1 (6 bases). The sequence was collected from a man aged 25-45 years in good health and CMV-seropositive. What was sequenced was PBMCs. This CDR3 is CASRLNRANEAFF. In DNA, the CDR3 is TGTGCCAGCAGGCTGAACAGGGCGAATGAAGCTTTCTTT.